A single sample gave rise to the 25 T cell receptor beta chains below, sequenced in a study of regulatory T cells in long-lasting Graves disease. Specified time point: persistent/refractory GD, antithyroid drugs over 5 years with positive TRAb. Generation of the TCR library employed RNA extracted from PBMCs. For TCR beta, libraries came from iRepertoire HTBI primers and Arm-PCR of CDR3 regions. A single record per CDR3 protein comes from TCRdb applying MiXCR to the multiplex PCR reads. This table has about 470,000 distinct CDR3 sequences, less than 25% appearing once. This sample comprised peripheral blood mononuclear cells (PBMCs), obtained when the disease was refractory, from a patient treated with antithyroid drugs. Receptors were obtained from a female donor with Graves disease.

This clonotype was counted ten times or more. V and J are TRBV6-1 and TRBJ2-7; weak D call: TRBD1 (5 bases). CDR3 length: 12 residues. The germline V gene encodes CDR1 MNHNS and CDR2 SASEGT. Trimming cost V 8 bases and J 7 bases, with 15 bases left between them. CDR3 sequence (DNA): TGTGCCAGCTTCACAGCAGGGTATGAGCAGTACTTC. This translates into CASFTAGYEQYF.

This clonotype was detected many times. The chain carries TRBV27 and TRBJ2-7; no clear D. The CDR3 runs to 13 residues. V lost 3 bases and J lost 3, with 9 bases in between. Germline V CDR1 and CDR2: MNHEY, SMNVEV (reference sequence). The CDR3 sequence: CASSFGPDYEQYF. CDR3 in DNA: TGTGCCAGCAGTTTTGGACCGGACTACGAGCAGTACTTC.

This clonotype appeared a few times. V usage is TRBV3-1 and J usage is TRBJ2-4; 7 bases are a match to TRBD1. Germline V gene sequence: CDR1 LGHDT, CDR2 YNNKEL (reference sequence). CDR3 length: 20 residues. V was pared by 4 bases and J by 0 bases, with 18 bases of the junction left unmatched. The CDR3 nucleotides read TGTGCCAGCAGCCCACAGTCGACAGGGATCCCCATACTAGCCAAAAACATTCAGTACTTC. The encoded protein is CASSPQSTGIPILAKNIQYF.

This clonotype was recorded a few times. The CDR3 nucleotides read TGTGCCAGTAGGAGGGAGGGGGTACAGCCCCAGCATTTT. Translation gives CASRREGVQPQHF. The rearrangement uses TRBV19 and TRBJ1-5, with D possibly TRBD1 on 6 matching bases. Deletions cut 6 bases from V and 7 bases from J, with 13 bases between. The germline CDR1 and CDR2 sequences are LNHDA and SQIVND (reference sequence). CDR3 length equals 13 residues. The variable domain in full, with the rest retrieved from reference TRBV19 and TRBJ1-5, is DGGITQSPKYLFRKEGQNVTLSCEQNLNHDAMYWYRQDPGQGLRLIYYSQIVNDFQKGDIAEGYSVSREKKESFPLTVTSAQKNPTAFYLCASRREGVQPQHFGDGTRLSIL.

CDR3 sequence (DNA): TGTGCCAGCAGCTTAACTAGCGGGAGGGCCAATGAGCAGTTCTTC. Its protein is CASSLTSGRANEQFF. This chain joins TRBV11-2 and TRBJ2-1; 13 positions agree with TRBD2. Germline CDR1 is SGHAT and CDR2 is FQNNGV. V gave up 2 bases and J gave up 6 bases; unmatched junction bases: 1. The CDR3 length is 15 residues. Drawing the rest from reference TRBV11-2 and TRBJ2-1, the complete variable domain is EAGVAQSPRYKIIEKRQSVAFWCNPISGHATLYWYQQILGQGPKLLIQFQNNGVVDDSQLPKDRFSAERLKGVDSTLKIQPAKLEDSAVYLCASSLTSGRANEQFFGPGTRLTVL.

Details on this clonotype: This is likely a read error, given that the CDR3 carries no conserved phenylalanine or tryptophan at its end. CDR3 nucleotides: TGTGCCATCAGTGAGTCGGGGGGCGGGACCACCGGGGAGCTGTTTCTT. This sequence encodes CAISESGGGTTGELFL. This chain joins TRBV10-3 and TRBJ2-2, with D perhaps assigned TRBD1 or TRBD2 (6 bases each). Germline V lookup: CDR1 ENHRY, CDR2 SYGVKD. The CDR3 sequence is 16 residues long. The germline V and J ends were trimmed by 0 bases and 4 bases, with 12 bases remaining between them.

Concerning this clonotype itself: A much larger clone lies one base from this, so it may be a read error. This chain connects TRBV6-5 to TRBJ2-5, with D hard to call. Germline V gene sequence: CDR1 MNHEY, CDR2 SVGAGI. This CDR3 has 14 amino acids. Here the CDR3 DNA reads TGTGCCAGCAGTTACTCGATACGGAAAGAGACCCGGTACTTC. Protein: CASSYSIRKETRYF.

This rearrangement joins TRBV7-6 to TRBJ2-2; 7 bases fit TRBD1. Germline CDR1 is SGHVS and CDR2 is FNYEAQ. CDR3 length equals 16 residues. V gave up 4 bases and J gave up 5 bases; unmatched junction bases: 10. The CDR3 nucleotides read TGTGCCAGCAGCTCGGGTCGACAGGGCGGAACCGGGGAGCTGTTTTTT. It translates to CASSSGRQGGTGELFF.

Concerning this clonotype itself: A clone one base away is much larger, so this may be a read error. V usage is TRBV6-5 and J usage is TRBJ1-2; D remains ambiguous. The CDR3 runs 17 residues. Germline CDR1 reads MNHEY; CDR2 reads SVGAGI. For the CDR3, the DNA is TGTGCCAGCAGTTACTCGATTGGTGCGGCTGCAAACTATGGCTGCACCTTC. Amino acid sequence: CASSYSIGAAANYGCTF.

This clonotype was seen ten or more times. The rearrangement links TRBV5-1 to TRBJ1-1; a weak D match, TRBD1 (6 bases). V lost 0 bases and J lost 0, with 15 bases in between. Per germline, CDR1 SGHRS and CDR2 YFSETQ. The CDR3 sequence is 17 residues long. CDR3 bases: TGCGCCAGCAGCTTGGCAACCGGAGGGGGGATGAACACTGAAGCTTTCTTT. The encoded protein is CASSLATGGGMNTEAFF.

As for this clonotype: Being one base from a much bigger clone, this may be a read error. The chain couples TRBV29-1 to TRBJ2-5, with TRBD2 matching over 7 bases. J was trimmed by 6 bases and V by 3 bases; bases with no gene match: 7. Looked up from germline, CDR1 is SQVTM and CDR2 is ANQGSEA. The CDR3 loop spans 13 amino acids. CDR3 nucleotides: TGCAGCGTTGAGGGACCGGGAGGAAAGACCCAGTACTTC. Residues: CSVEGPGGKTQYF.

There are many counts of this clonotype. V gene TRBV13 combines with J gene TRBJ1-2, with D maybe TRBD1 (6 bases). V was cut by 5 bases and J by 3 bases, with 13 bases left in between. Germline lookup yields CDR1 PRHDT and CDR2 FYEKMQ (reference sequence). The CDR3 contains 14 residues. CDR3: CASSTRQAHYGYTF. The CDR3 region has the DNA TGTGCCAGCAGCACCCGACAGGCTCACTATGGCTACACCTTC.

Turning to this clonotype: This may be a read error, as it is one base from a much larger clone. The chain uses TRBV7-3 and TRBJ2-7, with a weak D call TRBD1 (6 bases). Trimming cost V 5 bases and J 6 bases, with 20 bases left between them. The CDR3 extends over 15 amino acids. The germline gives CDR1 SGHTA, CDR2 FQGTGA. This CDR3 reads CASSPTGLVVGEQYF. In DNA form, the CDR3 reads TGTGCCAGCAGCCCCACAGGGTTGGTGGTTGGCGAGCAGTACTTC.

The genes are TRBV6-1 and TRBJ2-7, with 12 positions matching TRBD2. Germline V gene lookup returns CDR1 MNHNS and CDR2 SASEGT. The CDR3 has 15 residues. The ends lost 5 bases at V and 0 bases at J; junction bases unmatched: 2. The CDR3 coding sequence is TGTGCCAGCAGTCCTAGCGGGAGGGTCTCCTACGAGCAGTACTTC. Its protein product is CASSPSGRVSYEQYF.

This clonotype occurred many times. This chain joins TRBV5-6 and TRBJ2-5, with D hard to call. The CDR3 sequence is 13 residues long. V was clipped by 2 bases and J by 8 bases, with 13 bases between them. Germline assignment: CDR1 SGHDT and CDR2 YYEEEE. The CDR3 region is CASSLASSGTQYF. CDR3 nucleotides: TGTGCCAGCAGCTTAGCCTCATCTGGAACCCAGTACTTC.

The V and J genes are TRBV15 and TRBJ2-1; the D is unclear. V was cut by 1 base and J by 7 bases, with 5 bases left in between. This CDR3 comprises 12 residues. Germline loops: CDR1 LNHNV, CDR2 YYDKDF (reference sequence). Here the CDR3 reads CATSRGQNEQFF. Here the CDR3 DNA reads TGTGCCACCAGCAGAGGCCAGAATGAGCAGTTCTTC.

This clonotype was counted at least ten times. This chain's CDR3 is CASSSGTMVSYEQYF. The CDR3 DNA follows: TGTGCCAGCAGTTCAGGGACAATGGTCTCCTACGAGCAGTACTTC. J is TRBJ2-7 and V is TRBV28; D might be TRBD1 (6 bases). The CDR3 loop spans 15 amino acids. Trimming pared 4 bases from V and 0 bases from J, leaving 13 bases between. CDR1 and CDR2 (germline): MDHEN, SYDVKM.

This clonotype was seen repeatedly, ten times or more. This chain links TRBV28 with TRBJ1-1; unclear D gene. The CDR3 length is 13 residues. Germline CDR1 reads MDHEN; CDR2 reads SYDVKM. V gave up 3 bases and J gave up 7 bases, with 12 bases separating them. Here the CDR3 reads CASSFTGTGEAFF. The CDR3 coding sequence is TGTGCCAGCAGTTTCACTGGCACCGGTGAAGCTTTCTTT.

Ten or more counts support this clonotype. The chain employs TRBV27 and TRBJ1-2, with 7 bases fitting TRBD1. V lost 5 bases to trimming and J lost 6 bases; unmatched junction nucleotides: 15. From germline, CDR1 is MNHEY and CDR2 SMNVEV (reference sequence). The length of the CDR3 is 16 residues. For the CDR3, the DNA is TGTGCCAGCAGTCCTAGACAGGGCACGGCTAGTGATGGCTACACCTTC. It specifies CASSPRQGTASDGYTF.

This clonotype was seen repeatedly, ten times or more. This CDR3 is CASSPADRPNTEAFF. The CDR3 DNA sequence: TGTGCCAGCAGCCCCGCCGACAGGCCGAACACTGAAGCTTTCTTT. This sequence joins TRBV7-9 and TRBJ1-1, with a possible D match to TRBD1 (6 bases). Germline V gene data show CDR1 as SEHNR and CDR2 as FQNEAQ (reference sequence). The CDR3 spans 15 residues. Between the trimmed V and J ends, which lost 5 bases and 1 base, there was a span of 14 bases.

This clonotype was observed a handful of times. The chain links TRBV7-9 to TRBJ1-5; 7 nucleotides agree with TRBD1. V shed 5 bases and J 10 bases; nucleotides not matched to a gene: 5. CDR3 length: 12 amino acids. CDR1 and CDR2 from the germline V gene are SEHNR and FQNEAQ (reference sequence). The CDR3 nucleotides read TGTGCCAGCAGCCTCGAAGGGGGCCCCCAGCATTTT. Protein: CASSLEGGPQHF.

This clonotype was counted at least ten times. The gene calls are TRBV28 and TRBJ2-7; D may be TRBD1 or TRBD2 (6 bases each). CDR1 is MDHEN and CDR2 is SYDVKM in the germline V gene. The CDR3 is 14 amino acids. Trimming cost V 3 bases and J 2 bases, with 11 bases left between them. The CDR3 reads CASSFWRGTYEQYF. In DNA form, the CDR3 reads TGTGCCAGCAGTTTTTGGAGGGGGACCTACGAGCAGTACTTC. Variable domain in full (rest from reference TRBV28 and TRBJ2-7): DVKVTQSSRYLVKRTGEKVFLECVQDMDHENMFWYRQDPGLGLRLIYFSYDVKMKEKGDIPEGYSVSREKKERFSLILESASTNQTSMYLCASSFWRGTYEQYFGPGTRLTVT.

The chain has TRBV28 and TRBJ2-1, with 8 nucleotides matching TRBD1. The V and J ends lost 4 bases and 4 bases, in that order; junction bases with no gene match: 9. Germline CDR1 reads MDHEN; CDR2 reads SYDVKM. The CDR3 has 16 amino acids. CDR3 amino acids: CASSSLMTGAYNEQFF. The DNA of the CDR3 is TGTGCCAGCAGTTCGCTAATGACAGGGGCATACAATGAGCAGTTCTTC.

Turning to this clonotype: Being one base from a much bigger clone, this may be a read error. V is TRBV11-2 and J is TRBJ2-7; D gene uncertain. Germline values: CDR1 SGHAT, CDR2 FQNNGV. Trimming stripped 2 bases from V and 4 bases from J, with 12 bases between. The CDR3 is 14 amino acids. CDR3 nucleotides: TGTGCCAGCAGCTTACCGGCAGTCCAGTACGAGCAGTACTTC. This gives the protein CASSLPAVQYEQYF.

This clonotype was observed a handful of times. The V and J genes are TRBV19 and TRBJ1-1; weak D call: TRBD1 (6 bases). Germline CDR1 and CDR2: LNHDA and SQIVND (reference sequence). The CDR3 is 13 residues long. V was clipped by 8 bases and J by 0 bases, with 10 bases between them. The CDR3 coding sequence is TGTGCCAGTGGCAGGGGACTGAACACTGAAGCTTTCTTT. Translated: CASGRGLNTEAFF.